Below are 6 T cell receptor beta chains sequenced from a single sample in a study of blood T cells in healthy people across ages. The use of a sample-barcoded 5' primer and a J-beta primer mix characterized a second PCR of about 7 to 12 cycles. TCRdb called the 5' RACE reads again in MiXCR, with one record for every CDR3 protein. The table has roughly 800,000 distinct CDR3 sequences, about three fifths seen once. The sample consisted of blood. The receptor source for this set is a man aged 30 to 45 in good health.

V usage is TRBV28 and J usage is TRBJ1-5; no firm D call. The CDR3 has 12 amino acids. Germline V gene sequence: CDR1 MDHEN, CDR2 SYDVKM. The germline V and J ends were trimmed by 5 bases and 11 bases, with 13 bases remaining between them. CDR3 sequence reads: CASSSAAWTQHF. In DNA, the CDR3 is TGTGCCAGCAGTAGCGCTGCCTGGACCCAGCATTTT.

This clonotype was detected ten times or more. The V call is TRBV12-3 or TRBV12-4, the J call TRBJ2-6; D may be TRBD2 (6 bases). V was cut by 7 bases and J by 0 bases, with 22 bases left in between. The CDR3 totals 19 residues. Written as DNA, the CDR3 is TGTGCCAGCATTCGAGAATCCAAGCGGGCATACTCTGGGGCCAACGTCCTGACTTTC. Its translation: CASIRESKRAYSGANVLTF.

This clonotype occurred once. The chain joins TRBV5-1 to TRBJ2-1; TRBD1 matches at 8 bases. V was clipped by 0 bases and J by 4 bases; unmatched bases: 9. CDR1 is SGHRS and CDR2 is YFSETQ in the germline V gene. The CDR3 extends over 17 amino acids. CDR3 coding DNA: TGCGCCAGCAGCTTGGTCACCGGGACAGGAGATTACAATGAGCAGTTCTTC. It yields the protein CASSLVTGTGDYNEQFF.

The chain links TRBV2 to TRBJ1-1; D may be TRBD1 (6 bases). The CDR3 runs 15 residues. The germline V and J ends were trimmed by 7 bases and 7 bases, with 22 bases remaining between them. The germline V gene has CDR1 SNHLY and CDR2 FYNNEI. The CDR3 protein is CASTLLGGVDHEAFF. Written as DNA, the CDR3 is TGTGCCAGCACCCTCCTAGGGGGAGTGGATCATGAAGCTTTCTTT.

This clonotype was seen a handful of times. This chain links TRBV20-1 with TRBJ2-3, with 9 bases identical to TRBD2. V shed 3 bases and J 1 base; nucleotides not matched to a gene: 5. Germline CDR1 DFQATT, CDR2 SNEGSKA (reference sequence). The CDR3 is 15 residues long. CDR3 sequence: CSASASGVGTDTQYF. Written as DNA, the CDR3 is TGCAGTGCTAGTGCTAGCGGGGTAGGCACAGATACGCAGTATTTT.

V gene TRBV5-4 combines with J gene TRBJ2-5; 8 positions match TRBD2. Per germline, CDR1 SGHNT and CDR2 YYREEE (reference sequence). This CDR3 has 16 amino acids. J gave up 2 bases and V 1 base, and 7 bases lay outside the gene matches. Here the CDR3 reads CASSLKRERGQETQYF. CDR3 nucleotide sequence: TGTGCCAGCAGCTTGAAACGGGAGCGGGGGCAAGAGACCCAGTACTTC. The full variable domain, in which reference TRBV5-4 and TRBJ2-5 provide the parts outside the CDR3, is ETGVTQSPTHLIKTRGQQVTLRCSSQSGHNTVSWYQQALGQGPQFIFQYYREEENGRGNFPPRFSGLQFPNYSSELNVNALELDDSALYLCASSLKRERGQETQYFGPGTRLLVL.